Shown below are 28 T cell receptor beta chains from a single sample sequenced in a study of T cell changes during pregnancy in multiple sclerosis. Repertoires were generated with immunoSEQ multiplex PCR, while TCRdb's copy carries only in-frame clones and drops some. This sample has 35,000 to 45,000 clones, with nearly 90% found just once. Sequences were derived from CD4+ T cells from peripheral blood mononuclear cells, sampled after pregnancy. These receptors were taken from a female donor with multiple sclerosis, enrolled in a pregnancy study.

This chain links TRBV7-8 with TRBJ1-1; D is possibly TRBD1 (5 bases). The V gene's germline CDR1 is SGHVS and CDR2 FQNEAQ. V was shortened by 5 bases and J by 5 bases, with 24 bases between the two germline ends. This CDR3 contains 17 residues. CDR3 DNA: TGTGCCAGCAGCGCACGGTGGGTGTTGGGGCGGGGGACTGAAGCTTTCTTT. Encoded protein: CASSARWVLGRGTEAFF.

The chain employs TRBV7-3 and TRBJ2-6; 7 nucleotides match TRBD2. Trimming at V came to 1 base and at J to 0 bases, leaving 6 bases not matched to a gene. The germline V gene has CDR1 SGHTA and CDR2 FQGTGA. This CDR3 is 18 amino acids long. The DNA for the CDR3 is TGTGCCAGCAGCTTAAATATGGGCGGGAGCTCTGGGGCCAACGTCCTGACTTTC. The encoded protein is CASSLNMGGSSGANVLTF.

This rearrangement joins TRBV4-1 to TRBJ2-1; no definite D call. V was shortened by 4 bases and J by 0 bases, with 10 bases between the two germline ends. The germline gives CDR1 MGHRA, CDR2 YSYEKL. This CDR3 spans 15 amino acids. The CDR3 coding sequence is TGCGCCAGCAGCCGTGGCTCATACTCCTACAATGAGCAGTTCTTC. Translation gives CASSRGSYSYNEQFF.

The V gene is TRBV21-1, the J gene TRBJ1-1. TRBV21-1 is designated a pseudogene. The CDR3 loop spans 12 amino acids. CDR3 sequence (DNA): TGTGCCTGGAGTAGGATGAACACTGAAGCTTTCTTT. As protein: CAWSRMNTEAFF.

This clone appeared a single time. The chain couples TRBV5-1 to TRBJ1-2; 7 bases line up with TRBD1. The CDR3 covers 13 residues. The junction had 6 bases not matched to a gene; V was cut back by 4 bases and J by 6 bases. Looked up from germline, CDR1 is SGHRS and CDR2 is YFSETQ. In DNA, the CDR3 is TGCGCCAGCAGCAGGACAGGTTCCGATGGCTACACCTTC. Translating gives CASSRTGSDGYTF.

The chain employs TRBV18 and TRBJ1-1; D is perhaps TRBD1 (5 bases). CDR1 and CDR2 from the germline V gene are KGHSH and LQKENI. V was clipped by 5 bases and J by 2 bases, with 12 bases between them. This CDR3 has 14 amino acids. CDR3 sequence: CASSSSGHNTEAFF. The CDR3 DNA is TGTGCCAGCTCATCTTCAGGACACAACACTGAAGCTTTCTTT. Using reference TRBV18 and TRBJ1-1 for the parts outside the CDR3, the full variable domain is NAGVMQNPRHLVRRRGQEARLRCSPMKGHSHVYWYRQLPEEGLKFMVYLQKENIIDESGMPKERFSAEFPKEGPSILRIQQVVRGDSAAYFCASSSSGHNTEAFFGQGTRLTVV.

The V call is TRBV11-2, the J call TRBJ1-1, with D unresolved. The CDR3 is made up of 13 amino acids. Germline V CDR1 and CDR2: SGHAT, FQNNGV. V lost 5 bases to trimming and J lost 1 base, with 8 bases between them. The CDR3 DNA reads TGTGCCAGCAGCGCGGGCAGGAACACTGAAGCTTTCTTT. Translating gives CASSAGRNTEAFF.

V usage is TRBV6-5 and J usage is TRBJ1-1; D is possibly TRBD1 (6 bases). The CDR3 is made up of 13 amino acids. Germline values: CDR1 MNHEY, CDR2 SVGAGI. V was clipped by 6 bases and J by 5 bases, with 13 bases between them. The CDR3 loop is CASSTNRETEAFF. In nucleotides, the CDR3 is TGTGCCAGCAGCACAAACAGGGAGACTGAAGCTTTCTTT.

The chain has TRBV5-1 and TRBJ1-1; D gene ambiguous. Trimming pared 4 bases from V and 6 bases from J, leaving 16 bases between. Germline V lookup: CDR1 SGHRS, CDR2 YFSETQ. The length of the CDR3 is 14 residues. The CDR3 sequence: CASSPRQVDSEAFF. The CDR3 region has the DNA TGCGCCAGCAGCCCCAGGCAGGTGGATTCTGAAGCTTTCTTT.

The rearrangement joins TRBV11-2 to TRBJ2-7; the D is unclear. Germline V lookup: CDR1 SGHAT, CDR2 FQNNGV. This CDR3 contains 14 residues. V was cut by 1 base and J by 0 bases, with 7 bases left in between. The CDR3 DNA follows: TGTGCCAGCAGCTTAGCCCTTCTCTCCTACGAGCAGTACTTC. Encoded protein: CASSLALLSYEQYF.

This clone has just one count. V usage is TRBV5-4 and J usage is TRBJ1-1; TRBD1 agrees at 9 bases. Germline loops: CDR1 SGHNT, CDR2 YYREEE (reference sequence). The CDR3 is made up of 17 amino acids. J was trimmed by 0 bases and V by 3 bases; bases with no gene match: 9. Written as DNA, the CDR3 is TGTGCCAGCAGCTCCAGTCCCGGGACAGGGCTGAACACTGAAGCTTTCTTT. Translated: CASSSSPGTGLNTEAFF.

V usage is TRBV5-4 and J usage is TRBJ1-3, with D perhaps matching TRBD1 (6 bases). The CDR3 contains 13 residues. V lost 5 bases and J 4 bases, leaving 10 bases between the germline ends. The V gene's germline CDR1 is SGHNT and CDR2 YYREEE (reference sequence). The CDR3 DNA reads TGTGCCAGCAGTTGGGGGGGCGGAAACACCATATATTTT. Its translation is CASSWGGGNTIYF.

The rearrangement links TRBV28 to TRBJ1-6, with D perhaps TRBD1 (5 bases). This CDR3 comprises 14 residues. The germline V and J ends were trimmed by 2 bases and 13 bases, with 15 bases remaining between them. The germline gives CDR1 MDHEN, CDR2 SYDVKM. DNA for the CDR3: TGTGCCAGCAGTTTAGTACTGCGGGGGTCGCCCCTCCACTTT. Protein: CASSLVLRGSPLHF. Variable domain in full (rest from reference TRBV28 and TRBJ1-6): DVKVTQSSRYLVKRTGEKVFLECVQDMDHENMFWYRQDPGLGLRLIYFSYDVKMKEKGDIPEGYSVSREKKERFSLILESASTNQTSMYLCASSLVLRGSPLHFGNGTRLTVT.

This clone was seen only once. The V and J genes are TRBV4-2 and TRBJ2-5; 10 bases are shared with TRBD1. The CDR3 loop spans 14 amino acids. Looked up from germline, CDR1 is LGHNA and CDR2 is YNFKEQ. J lost 6 bases, V lost 4 bases, and 5 bases had no gene match. CDR3 DNA: TGTGCCAGCAGCCTGGGACAGGGGTTTCAGACCCAGTACTTC. This translates into CASSLGQGFQTQYF.

This clone came up once. The chain links TRBV4-1 to TRBJ1-1; D perhaps matches TRBD1 (5 bases). V lost 2 bases, J lost 1 base, and 8 bases lay in between. This CDR3 has 14 residues. CDR1 is MGHRA and CDR2 is YSYEKL in the germline V gene. CDR3 DNA sequence: TGCGCCAGCAGCCAAAAAGGGGAGAACACTGAAGCTTTCTTT. It is translated as CASSQKGENTEAFF.

The V gene is TRBV5-5, the J gene TRBJ2-1; D might be TRBD2 (5 bases). Trimming left V 3 bases short and J 0 bases short, with 10 bases between. The CDR3 runs to 15 residues. The germline gives CDR1 SGHKS, CDR2 YYEKEE (reference sequence). Written as DNA, the CDR3 is TGTGCCAGCAGCTACAGCGGTAGCTCCTACAATGAGCAGTTCTTC. Translated: CASSYSGSSYNEQFF.

The chain combines TRBV2 with TRBJ1-2; D unresolved. The CDR3 is 15 amino acids. V gave up 0 bases and J gave up 0 bases, with 8 bases separating them. The germline V gene has CDR1 SNHLY and CDR2 FYNNEI. CDR3: CASSEAAGANYGYTF. The CDR3 DNA is TGTGCCAGCAGTGAAGCCGCGGGAGCTAACTATGGCTACACCTTC.

The V and J genes are TRBV5-1 and TRBJ1-2, with D possibly being TRBD1 (5 bases). V was shortened by 0 bases and J by 2 bases, with 11 bases between the two germline ends. Germline V lookup: CDR1 SGHRS, CDR2 YFSETQ. The CDR3 length is 15 residues. CDR3 nucleotide sequence: TGCGCCAGCAGCTTGGGGGGGGTCCACAACTATGGCTACACCTTC. It yields the protein CASSLGGVHNYGYTF.

The CDR3 protein is CSAKMTGTDTF. The CDR3 DNA reads TGCAGCGCAAAGATGACAGGGACGGACACCTTC. The rearrangement joins TRBV29-1 to TRBJ1-2, with TRBD1 identical over 7 bases. V gave up 7 bases and J gave up 12 bases; unmatched junction bases: 11. The CDR3 loop spans 11 amino acids. From germline, CDR1 is SQVTM and CDR2 ANQGSEA.

The chain is built from TRBV6-6 and TRBJ1-4, with 9 positions matching TRBD1. The germline gives CDR1 MNHNY, CDR2 SVGAGI (reference sequence). Unmatched junction bases numbered 8, after V lost 10 bases and J lost 8 bases. This CDR3 comprises 13 residues. The CDR3 is CATWGDREEKLFF. The CDR3 region has the DNA TGTGCCACCTGGGGGGACAGGGAGGAAAAACTGTTTTTT.

The chain carries TRBV6-5 and TRBJ2-7; a possible D gene is TRBD2 (6 bases). The V gene lost 6 bases and the J gene lost 0 bases, with 9 bases spanning the gap. In germline, CDR1 is MNHEY, CDR2 SVGAGI. This CDR3 has 13 residues. The CDR3 DNA is TGTGCCAGCAGCCAGACTAGCTCCTACGAGCAGTACTTC. Its protein product is CASSQTSSYEQYF.

This chain uses TRBV11-1 with TRBJ2-5, with TRBD2 matching 7 bases. The V gene end was trimmed by 5 bases and the J gene end by 5 bases; junction bases not matched to a gene: 8. This CDR3 is built from 14 residues. Germline V lookup: CDR1 SGHAT, CDR2 FQDESV (reference sequence). The CDR3 is CASSRLLGGETQYF. CDR3 DNA sequence: TGTGCCAGCAGCCGGTTGCTGGGAGGGGAGACCCAGTACTTC.

The chain joins TRBV29-1 to TRBJ2-5, with 9 nucleotides matching TRBD1. With V trimmed by 2 bases and J by 0 bases, 4 bases remained unmatched. CDR1 is SQVTM, CDR2 ANQGSEA, per germline. The CDR3 extends over 15 amino acids. CDR3 coding DNA: TGCAGCGTTGAATGGTGGGACAGGGACCAAGAGACCCAGTACTTC. Amino acids: CSVEWWDRDQETQYF.

The V call is TRBV15, the J call TRBJ1-1; D is perhaps TRBD1 (5 bases). CDR1 and CDR2 from the germline V gene are LNHNV and YYDKDF (reference sequence). Trimming cost V 5 bases and J 4 bases, with 11 bases left between them. The CDR3 length is 13 residues. The CDR3 DNA is TGTGCCACCAGCTTACAGGCCGCCACTGAAGCTTTCTTT. Translated, it gives CATSLQAATEAFF.

The rearrangement links TRBV7-6 to TRBJ2-7; D may be TRBD1 (6 bases). V lost 1 base to trimming and J lost 6 bases, with 13 bases between them. This CDR3 is built from 14 residues. In germline, CDR1 is SGHVS, CDR2 FNYEAQ. CDR3 DNA: TGTGCCAGCAGCTTAGGTTCCAGGGGAAGCGAGCAGTACTTC. Translation: CASSLGSRGSEQYF.

The CDR3, as DNA: TGTGCCATCACCGCGGGACAGGATGTCTACGAGCAGTACTTC. Protein: CAITAGQDVYEQYF. This chain joins TRBV10-3 and TRBJ2-7; 8 nucleotides align to TRBD1. CDR3 length: 14 residues. Germline V lookup: CDR1 ENHRY, CDR2 SYGVKD. V lost 7 bases to trimming and J lost 3 bases; unmatched junction nucleotides: 8.

Notes on this clone: Compared with germline, one end of the junction differs, possibly owing to a read error. The chain carries TRBV7-7 and TRBJ2-1; D gene ambiguous. The CDR3 runs to 13 residues. The germline CDR1 and CDR2 sequences are SSHAT and FNYEAQ (reference sequence). CDR3 amino acids: CASSLGTFNEQFF. Here the CDR3 DNA reads TGTGCTAGCAGCTTAGGTACTTTTAATGAGCAGTTCTTC.

The rearrangement uses TRBV19 and TRBJ1-5; perhaps TRBD1 as D (5 bases). Germline V lookup: CDR1 LNHDA, CDR2 SQIVND (reference sequence). The V end lost 5 bases, the J end lost 7 bases, and 18 bases lay between the germline ends. The CDR3 contains 15 residues. CDR3 residues: CASSPFGAGGQPQHF. Here the CDR3 DNA reads TGTGCCAGTAGTCCTTTTGGGGCGGGGGGACAGCCCCAGCATTTT.